The 32 T cell receptor beta chains below all came from one sample that was sequenced in a study of beta chain features in type 1 diabetes. Every isolated RNA sample was fully reverse transcribed, so sequencing captured expressed TCRB transcripts. Repertoires were generated with immunoSEQ multiplex PCR, while TCRdb's copy carries only in-frame clones and drops some. This table holds about 410,000 clones, around 13% found once. Sequenced input: naive CD4+ T cells from blood. The source of these receptors is a man aged 30 to 39 in good health.

This sequence joins TRBV4-3 and TRBJ2-5, with D tentatively TRBD1 (5 bases). Looked up from germline, CDR1 is LGHNA and CDR2 is YSLEER. V dropped 4 bases and J dropped 3 bases, with 9 bases sitting between them. This CDR3 comprises 13 residues. The CDR3 here is CASSPRQKETQYF. CDR3 DNA: TGCGCCAGCAGCCCTCGACAGAAAGAGACCCAGTACTTC.

This clone was picked up a small number of times. The chain recombines TRBV14 with TRBJ1-1, with 9 bases identical to TRBD1. V lost 4 bases and J lost 0; bases outside the gene matches: 3. CDR1 is SGHDN, CDR2 FVKESK, per germline. The CDR3 is 15 residues long. The CDR3 protein is CASSPRTGVNTEAFF. Here the CDR3 DNA reads TGTGCCAGCAGCCCGAGGACAGGGGTGAACACTGAAGCTTTCTTT.

The J gene is TRBJ2-3, the V gene TRBV14; TRBD1 is a possible D gene (5 bases). V lost 4 bases, J lost 7 bases, and 12 bases lay in between. This CDR3 has 13 residues. In germline, CDR1 is SGHDN, CDR2 FVKESK. DNA for the CDR3: TGTGCCAGCAGCCCCCGACCAGGGAATACGCAGTATTTT. Translated, it gives CASSPRPGNTQYF.

This clone was observed a few times. The chain uses TRBV5-1 and TRBJ1-2; D gene ambiguous. The germline gives CDR1 SGHRS, CDR2 YFSETQ. This CDR3 contains 16 residues. V lost 0 bases and J 6 bases, leaving 18 bases between the germline ends. The CDR3 coding sequence is TGCGCCAGCAGCTTGGTCGCCACAAGGGCACTAGATGGCTACACCTTC. This codes for CASSLVATRALDGYTF.

This clone was detected only a few times. This chain uses TRBV30 with TRBJ2-3; D may correspond to TRBD1 or TRBD2 (6 bases each). Germline loops: CDR1 GTSNPN, CDR2 SVGIG (reference sequence). The CDR3 spans 16 residues. With 3 bases removed from V and 1 base from J, the gap between germline ends came to 17 bases. The CDR3 nucleotides are TGTGCCTGGAGCAGAGGGGGGAGATCGGGCACAGATACGCAGTATTTT. The encoded protein is CAWSRGGRSGTDTQYF.

The V gene is TRBV4-2, the J gene TRBJ2-3; the D is unclear. The CDR3 is 13 amino acids. V gave up 2 bases and J gave up 4 bases, with 7 bases separating them. Germline V lookup: CDR1 LGHNA, CDR2 YNFKEQ. The CDR3 region has the DNA TGTGCCAGCAGCCAATCTGGCCCAGATACGCAGTATTTT. Its translation: CASSQSGPDTQYF.

This clone was observed a few times. The genes are TRBV29-1 and TRBJ2-1; 10 positions agree with TRBD2. Losses at the gene ends were 6 bases for V and 6 bases for J; bases not matched to a gene: 11. This CDR3 is built from 15 residues. Germline values: CDR1 SQVTM, CDR2 ANQGSEA. The CDR3 here is CSVPLYSGGLNEQFF. In nucleotides, the CDR3 is TGCAGCGTCCCTCTTTATAGCGGGGGGCTCAATGAGCAGTTCTTC.

The chain carries TRBV29-1 and TRBJ2-4, with unresolved D. Germline V lookup: CDR1 SQVTM, CDR2 ANQGSEA. The V end lost 6 bases, the J end lost 1 base, and 13 bases lay between the germline ends. This CDR3 spans 14 amino acids. CDR3 residues: CSVDLGKAKNIQYF. The CDR3 nucleotides are TGCAGCGTGGACCTGGGAAAGGCCAAAAACATTCAGTACTTC.

The chain joins TRBV9 to TRBJ2-1; TRBD1 is a possible D gene (5 bases). The V and J ends lost 2 bases and 9 bases respectively, with 15 bases between them. This CDR3 has 14 residues. Germline loops: CDR1 SGDLS, CDR2 YYNGEE. The CDR3 nucleotides are TGTGCCAGCAGCGTGTTAGCTGGGGCAGGTGAGCAGTTCTTC. As protein: CASSVLAGAGEQFF. The variable domain in full, with the rest retrieved from reference TRBV9 and TRBJ2-1, is DSGVTQTPKHLITATGQRVTLRCSPRSGDLSVYWYQQSLDQGLQFLIQYYNGEERAKGNILERFSAQQFPDLHSELNLSSLELGDSALYFCASSVLAGAGEQFFGPGTRLTVL.

J is TRBJ2-7 and V is TRBV21-1; the tabulated D call, TRBD1, remains unverified against the DNA. TRBV21-1 is reported as a pseudogene. The CDR3 totals 17 residues. The CDR3 region is CAGSGKTGTGRCYEQYV. The CDR3 DNA reads as TGTGCCGGATCGGGCAAAACCGGGACAGGGAGGTGCTACGAGCAGTACGTC.

The sample holds a few counts of this clone. V is TRBV27 and J is TRBJ2-4; TRBD2 might be the D (5 bases). Germline CDR1 reads MNHEY; CDR2 reads SMNVEV (reference sequence). CDR3 length equals 15 residues. Trimming took off 4 bases at V and 0 bases at J, with 10 bases between the two ends. CDR3 coding DNA: TGTGCCAGCAGTTCTCCGGCGGGAGCCAAAAACATTCAGTACTTC. It is translated as CASSSPAGAKNIQYF.

Concerning this clone: Other DNA sequences of this sample code for an identical CDR3. The V call is TRBV7-9, the J call TRBJ2-1, with 13 bases identical to TRBD2. Trimming at V came to 3 bases and at J to 1 base, leaving 3 bases not matched to a gene. This CDR3 has 17 residues. CDR1 is SEHNR, CDR2 FQNEAQ, per germline (reference sequence). CDR3 region: CASSLGGLAGSYNEQFF. CDR3 DNA: TGTGCCAGCAGCTTGGGGGGACTAGCGGGATCCTACAATGAGCAGTTCTTC.

The chain links TRBV5-4 to TRBJ2-7, with D unclear. In germline, CDR1 is SGHNT, CDR2 YYREEE (reference sequence). With 0 bases removed from V and 2 bases from J, the gap between germline ends came to 6 bases. The CDR3 totals 13 residues. In DNA form, the CDR3 reads TGTGCCAGCAGCTTGGAAGGGCCCTACGAGCAGTACTTC. Amino acids: CASSLEGPYEQYF.

V is TRBV29-1 and J is TRBJ1-1; 10 bases align to TRBD1. The CDR3 spans 15 residues. Germline CDR1 reads SQVTM; CDR2 reads ANQGSEA. V gave up 7 bases and J gave up 4 bases; unmatched junction bases: 12. The CDR3 region has the DNA TGCAGCGGGGCTTTGGGGACAGGGGCCTCCACTGAAGCTTTCTTT. It codes for CSGALGTGASTEAFF.

V and J are TRBV29-1 and TRBJ2-2, with 13 bases that match TRBD2. V trimming: 5 bases; J trimming: 4 bases; junction bases outside the gene matches: 4. CDR1 and CDR2 from the germline V gene are SQVTM and ANQGSEA. This CDR3 spans 15 amino acids. This CDR3 is CSVLGLAGVTGELFF. The CDR3 region has the DNA TGCAGCGTTCTCGGACTAGCGGGAGTCACCGGGGAGCTGTTTTTT.

The chain uses TRBV7-7 and TRBJ1-1; D call uncertain. Deletions cut 1 base from V and 7 bases from J, with 10 bases between. The CDR3 totals 13 residues. Germline lookup yields CDR1 SSHAT and CDR2 FNYEAQ (reference sequence). CDR3 sequence: CASSLESGSEAFF. For the CDR3, the DNA is TGTGCCAGCAGCTTAGAATCGGGCAGTGAAGCTTTCTTT.

The chain uses TRBV30 and TRBJ1-3, with TRBD1 as a possible D gene (5 bases). Per germline, CDR1 GTSNPN and CDR2 SVGIG (reference sequence). This CDR3 comprises 15 residues. With 0 bases removed from V and 0 bases from J, the gap between germline ends came to 9 bases. The CDR3 DNA sequence: TGTGCCTGGAGTGTACGGGGCCACTCTGGAAACACCATATATTTT. It codes for CAWSVRGHSGNTIYF.

This clone was seen only a few times. The chain combines TRBV14 with TRBJ1-4; no reliable D call. CDR3 length: 15 residues. V lost 1 base, J lost 5 bases, and 11 bases lay in between. Per germline, CDR1 SGHDN and CDR2 FVKESK. CDR3 sequence: CASSQGERRNEKLFF. The CDR3 DNA reads as TGTGCCAGCAGCCAAGGGGAACGGAGAAATGAAAAACTGTTTTTT.

This clone has a handful of counts. The V call is TRBV7-2, the J call TRBJ2-5; D is perhaps TRBD1 or TRBD2 (5 bases each). V lost 5 bases and J lost 5, with 18 bases in between. The CDR3 loop spans 15 amino acids. Germline values: CDR1 SGHTA, CDR2 FQGNSA. In DNA form, the CDR3 reads TGTGCCAGCAGCGCAAGGGACCTAAGGGACGAGACCCAGTACTTC. It codes for CASSARDLRDETQYF. The variable domain in full, with the rest retrieved from reference TRBV7-2 and TRBJ2-5, is GAGVSQSPSNKVTEKGKDVELRCDPISGHTALYWYRQSLGQGLEFLIYFQGNSAPDKSGLPSDRFSAERTGGSVSTLTIQRTQQEDSAVYLCASSARDLRDETQYFGPGTRLLVL.

This clone was recorded many times. V and J are TRBV14 and TRBJ2-3; D gene ambiguous. This CDR3 has 13 amino acids. V lost 1 base, J lost 1 base, and 3 bases lay in between. CDR1 and CDR2 from the germline V gene are SGHDN and FVKESK. The CDR3 sequence is CASSQVGTDTQYF. CDR3 sequence (DNA): TGTGCCAGCAGCCAAGTCGGCACAGATACGCAGTATTTT.

This clone was found a few times. This chain joins TRBV5-4 and TRBJ1-1, with a weak D call TRBD1 (5 bases). Germline V gene data show CDR1 as SGHNT and CDR2 as YYREEE (reference sequence). Trimming took off 1 base at V and 6 bases at J, with 16 bases between the two ends. The CDR3 spans 15 residues. CDR3 sequence (DNA): TGTGCCAGCAGCTTGCTGGCCCGACGGGGGGCTGAAGCTTTCTTT. It specifies CASSLLARRGAEAFF.

The chain carries TRBV5-1 and TRBJ1-2; weak D call: TRBD1 (6 bases). The V end lost 6 bases, the J end lost 5 bases, and 29 bases lay between the germline ends. The CDR3 spans 18 residues. Germline V gives CDR1 SGHRS, CDR2 YFSETQ. The CDR3: CASTPQHHRTDRIYGYTF. The CDR3 DNA sequence: TGCGCCAGCACCCCCCAGCATCATCGTACCGACAGGATTTATGGCTACACCTTC.

The table lists this clone with a few counts. The chain links TRBV9 to TRBJ2-1, with a weak D call TRBD2 (6 bases). V dropped 3 bases and J dropped 4 bases, with 17 bases sitting between them. The CDR3 covers 16 residues. The germline gives CDR1 SGDLS, CDR2 YYNGEE. The DNA for the CDR3 is TGTGCCAGCAGCGAGAAATTTACTAGCCTATACAATGAGCAGTTCTTC. Protein product: CASSEKFTSLYNEQFF.

The chain links TRBV30 to TRBJ2-7; 9 bases agree with TRBD2. V lost 0 bases and J lost 7; bases outside the gene matches: 7. Germline loops: CDR1 GTSNPN, CDR2 SVGIG (reference sequence). This CDR3 spans 14 amino acids. The DNA for the CDR3 is TGTGCCTGGAGTGTTCTAGCGGGGCCGGGGGAGCAGTACGTC. Encoded protein: CAWSVLAGPGEQYV.

This clone was picked up a small number of times. Other DNA sequences of this sample code for an identical CDR3. The rearrangement uses TRBV18 and TRBJ2-7; D gene uncertain. V lost 3 bases, J lost 0 bases, and 3 bases lay in between. The CDR3 is 12 residues long. CDR1 KGHSH and CDR2 LQKENI come from the germline V gene. DNA for the CDR3: TGTGCCAGCTCACCCTCCTCCTACGAGCAGTACGTC. Amino acids: CASSPSSYEQYV.

The V call is TRBV7-2, the J call TRBJ2-5; 11 positions agree with TRBD2. J gave up 2 bases and V 5 bases, and 4 bases lay outside the gene matches. The CDR3 covers 15 residues. The germline V gene has CDR1 SGHTA and CDR2 FQGNSA. CDR3 nucleotide sequence: TGTGCCAGCAGCCGGACTAGCGGGTTACAAGAGACCCAGTACTTC. It specifies CASSRTSGLQETQYF.

The chain couples TRBV7-2 to TRBJ2-5; D possibly corresponds to TRBD1 (6 bases). The CDR3 has 15 residues. V lost 2 bases, J lost 1 base, and 11 bases lay in between. Germline V gene data show CDR1 as SGHTA and CDR2 as FQGNSA. Here the CDR3 DNA reads TGTGCCAGCAGCTTAAGACAGGCCGTCCAAGAGACCCAGTACTTC. The encoded protein is CASSLRQAVQETQYF.

V and J are TRBV20-1 and TRBJ1-2, with a possible D match to TRBD1 (6 bases). The CDR3 length is 11 residues. Trimming shortened V by 3 bases and J by 8 bases, and 10 bases separated the two germline ends. Germline CDR1 and CDR2: DFQATT and SNEGSKA (reference sequence). CDR3 coding DNA: TGCAGTGCTAGTAGGACAGAGGGCTACACCTTC. As protein: CSASRTEGYTF.

This clone was seen at least ten times. V and J are TRBV29-1 and TRBJ2-2; a possible D gene is TRBD1 (6 bases). This CDR3 has 13 residues. V lost 6 bases, J lost 2 bases, and 10 bases lay in between. Germline CDR1 SQVTM, CDR2 ANQGSEA. The CDR3 protein is CSVQGINTGELFF. DNA of the CDR3: TGCAGCGTCCAGGGGATCAACACCGGGGAGCTGTTTTTT.

This clone was observed a few times. V usage is TRBV7-8 and J usage is TRBJ2-2, with D hard to call. The V gene lost 2 bases and the J gene lost 6 bases, with 7 bases spanning the gap. The length of the CDR3 is 13 residues. The germline gives CDR1 SGHVS, CDR2 FQNEAQ. CDR3 in amino acids: CASSLLIAGELFF. In nucleotides, the CDR3 is TGTGCCAGCAGCTTACTTATCGCCGGGGAGCTGTTTTTT. The full variable domain, rest sourced from reference TRBV7-8 and TRBJ2-2, is GAGVSQSPRYKVAKRGQDVALRCDPISGHVSLFWYQQALGQGPEFLTYFQNEAQLDKSGLPSDRFFAERPEGSVSTLKIQRTQQEDSAVYLCASSLLIAGELFFGEGSRLTVL.

This clone has a handful of counts. The chain uses TRBV20-1 and TRBJ2-4; no definite D call. The CDR3 consists of 11 residues. Germline-derived CDR1 and CDR2 are DFQATT and SNEGSKA (reference sequence). Trimming pared 2 bases from V and 8 bases from J, leaving 7 bases between. DNA of the CDR3: TGCAGTGCTAGAACCCGGGACATTCAGTACTTC. This translates into CSARTRDIQYF.

This clone was counted only a few times. CDR3 nucleotide sequence: TGTGCCAGCTCACCGTTGAGGAACACTGAAGCTTTCTTT. Protein: CASSPLRNTEAFF. The rearrangement uses TRBV18 and TRBJ1-1; no clear D gene. Between the trimmed V and J ends, which lost 3 bases and 1 base, there was a span of 6 bases. The CDR3 extends over 13 amino acids. The germline V gene has CDR1 KGHSH and CDR2 LQKENI.